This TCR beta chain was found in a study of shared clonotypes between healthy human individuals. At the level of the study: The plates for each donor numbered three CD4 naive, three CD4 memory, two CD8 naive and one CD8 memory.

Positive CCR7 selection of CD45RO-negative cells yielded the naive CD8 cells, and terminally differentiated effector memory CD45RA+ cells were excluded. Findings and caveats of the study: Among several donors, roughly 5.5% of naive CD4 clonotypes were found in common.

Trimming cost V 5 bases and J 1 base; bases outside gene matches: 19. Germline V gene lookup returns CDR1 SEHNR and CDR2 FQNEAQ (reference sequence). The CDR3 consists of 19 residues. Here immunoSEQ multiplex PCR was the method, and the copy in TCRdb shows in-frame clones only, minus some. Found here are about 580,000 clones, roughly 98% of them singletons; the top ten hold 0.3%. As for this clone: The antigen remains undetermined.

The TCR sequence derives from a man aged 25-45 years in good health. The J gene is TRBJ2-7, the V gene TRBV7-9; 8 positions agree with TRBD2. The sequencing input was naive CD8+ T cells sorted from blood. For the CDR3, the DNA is TGTGCCAGCAGCCCCGCCGGGGGTCGTAGCGGGACGCCTTCCTACGAGCAGTACTTC. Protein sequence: CASSPAGGRSGTPSYEQYF.